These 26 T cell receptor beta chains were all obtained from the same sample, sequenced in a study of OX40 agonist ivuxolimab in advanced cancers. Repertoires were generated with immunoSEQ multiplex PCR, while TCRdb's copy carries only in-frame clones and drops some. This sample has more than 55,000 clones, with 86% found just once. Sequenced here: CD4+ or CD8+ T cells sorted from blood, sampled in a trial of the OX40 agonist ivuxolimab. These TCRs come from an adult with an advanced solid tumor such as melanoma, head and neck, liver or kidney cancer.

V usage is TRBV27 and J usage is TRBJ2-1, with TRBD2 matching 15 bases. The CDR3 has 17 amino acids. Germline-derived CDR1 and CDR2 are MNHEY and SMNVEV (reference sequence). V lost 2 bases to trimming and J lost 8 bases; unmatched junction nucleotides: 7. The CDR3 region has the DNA TGTGCCAGCAGTTTAAGGTGGACTAGCGGGGGGGTGGATGAGCAGTTCTTC. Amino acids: CASSLRWTSGGVDEQFF.

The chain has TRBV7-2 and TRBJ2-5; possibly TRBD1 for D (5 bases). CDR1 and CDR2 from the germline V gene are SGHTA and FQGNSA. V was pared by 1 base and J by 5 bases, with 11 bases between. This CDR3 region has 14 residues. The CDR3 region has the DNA TGTGCCAGCAGCTTAGGAAGGGGCCGGGAGACCCAGTACTTC. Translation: CASSLGRGRETQYF.

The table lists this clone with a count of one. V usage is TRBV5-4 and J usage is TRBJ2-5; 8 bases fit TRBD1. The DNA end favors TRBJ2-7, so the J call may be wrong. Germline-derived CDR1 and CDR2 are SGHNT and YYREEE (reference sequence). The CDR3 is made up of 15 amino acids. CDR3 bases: TGTGCCAGCAGCTTGGAGGGACAGGTCTACTACGAGCAGTACTTC. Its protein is CASSLEGQVYYEQYF.

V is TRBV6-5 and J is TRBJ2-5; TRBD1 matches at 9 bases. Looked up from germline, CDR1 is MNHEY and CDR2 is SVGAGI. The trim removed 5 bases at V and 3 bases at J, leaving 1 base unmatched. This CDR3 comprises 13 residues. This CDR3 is CASSRDREETQYF. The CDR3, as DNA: TGTGCCAGCAGTAGGGACAGGGAAGAGACCCAGTACTTC.

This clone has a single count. For the CDR3, the DNA is TGTGCCAGCAGCCTATCGGGACAGGGGGACCCTGAAGCTTTCTTT. Residues: CASSLSGQGDPEAFF. The chain carries TRBV4-2 and TRBJ1-1; 11 bases are a match to TRBD1. Germline lookup yields CDR1 LGHNA and CDR2 YNFKEQ. This CDR3 contains 15 residues. V shed 4 bases, J shed 6 bases, and the junction held 7 bases outside the gene matches.

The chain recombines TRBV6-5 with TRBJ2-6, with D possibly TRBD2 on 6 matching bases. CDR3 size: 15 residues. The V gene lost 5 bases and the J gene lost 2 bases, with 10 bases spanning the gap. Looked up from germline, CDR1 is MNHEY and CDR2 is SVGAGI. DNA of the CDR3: TGTGCCAGCAGTCAAGGCGGGGCTGGGGCCAACGTCCTGACTTTC. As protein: CASSQGGAGANVLTF.

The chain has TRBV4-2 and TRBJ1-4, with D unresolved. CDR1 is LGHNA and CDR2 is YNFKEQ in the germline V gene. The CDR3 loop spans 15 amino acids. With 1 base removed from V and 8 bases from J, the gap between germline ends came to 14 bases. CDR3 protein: CASSQVKAYGEKLFF. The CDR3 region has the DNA TGTGCCAGCAGCCAAGTGAAGGCCTACGGGGAAAAACTGTTTTTT.

The CDR3 nucleotides read TGTGCCAGTAGTATCCTATCCGGGGGGAACACCGGGGAGCTGTTTTTT. This codes for CASSILSGGNTGELFF. V and J are TRBV19 and TRBJ2-2; the D gene is possibly TRBD2 (6 bases). CDR1 and CDR2 (germline): LNHDA, SQIVND (reference sequence). The CDR3 runs to 16 residues. V was cut by 3 bases and J by 1 base, with 12 bases left in between.

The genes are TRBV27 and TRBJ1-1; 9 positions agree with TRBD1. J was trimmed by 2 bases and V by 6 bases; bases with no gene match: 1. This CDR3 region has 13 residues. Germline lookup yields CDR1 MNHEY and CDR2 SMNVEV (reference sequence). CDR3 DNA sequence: TGTGCCAGCAGGGGACAGGGAAACACTGAAGCTTTCTTT. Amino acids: CASRGQGNTEAFF.

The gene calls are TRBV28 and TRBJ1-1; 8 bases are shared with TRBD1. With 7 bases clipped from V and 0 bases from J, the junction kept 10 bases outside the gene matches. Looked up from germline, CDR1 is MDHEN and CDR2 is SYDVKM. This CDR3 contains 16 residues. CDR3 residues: CASTSRQGPMNTEAFF. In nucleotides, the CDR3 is TGTGCCAGCACCTCAAGACAGGGGCCCATGAACACTGAAGCTTTCTTT. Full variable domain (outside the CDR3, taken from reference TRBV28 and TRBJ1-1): DVKVTQSSRYLVKRTGEKVFLECVQDMDHENMFWYRQDPGLGLRLIYFSYDVKMKEKGDIPEGYSVSREKKERFSLILESASTNQTSMYLCASTSRQGPMNTEAFFGQGTRLTVV.

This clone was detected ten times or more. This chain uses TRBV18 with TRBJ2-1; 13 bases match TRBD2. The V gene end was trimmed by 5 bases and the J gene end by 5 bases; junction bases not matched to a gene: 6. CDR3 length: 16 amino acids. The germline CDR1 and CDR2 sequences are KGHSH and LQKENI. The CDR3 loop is CASSALTSGGDNEQFF. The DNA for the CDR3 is TGTGCCAGCTCAGCACTAACTAGCGGGGGGGACAATGAGCAGTTCTTC. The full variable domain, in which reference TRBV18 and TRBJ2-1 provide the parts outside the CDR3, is NAGVMQNPRHLVRRRGQEARLRCSPMKGHSHVYWYRQLPEEGLKFMVYLQKENIIDESGMPKERFSAEFPKEGPSILRIQQVVRGDSAAYFCASSALTSGGDNEQFFGPGTRLTVL.

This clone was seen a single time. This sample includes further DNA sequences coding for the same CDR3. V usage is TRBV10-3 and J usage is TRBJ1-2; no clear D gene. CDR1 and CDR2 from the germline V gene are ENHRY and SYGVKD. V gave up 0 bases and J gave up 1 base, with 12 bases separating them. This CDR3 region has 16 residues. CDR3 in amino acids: CAISESFGGINYGYTF. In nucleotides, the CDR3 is TGTGCCATCAGTGAGTCATTTGGAGGGATTAACTATGGCTACACCTTC.

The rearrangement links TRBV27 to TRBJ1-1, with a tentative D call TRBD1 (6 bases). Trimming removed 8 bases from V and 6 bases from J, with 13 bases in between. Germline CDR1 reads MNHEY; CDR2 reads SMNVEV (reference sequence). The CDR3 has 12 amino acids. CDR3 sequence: CASQGGVAEAFF. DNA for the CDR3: TGTGCCAGCCAAGGGGGGGTAGCTGAAGCTTTCTTT.

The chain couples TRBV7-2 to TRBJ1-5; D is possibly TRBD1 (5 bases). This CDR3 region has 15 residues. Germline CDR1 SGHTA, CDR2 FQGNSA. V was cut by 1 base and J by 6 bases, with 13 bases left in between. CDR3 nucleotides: TGTGCCAGCAGCTTAGTTAGCGGGGCACGTCAGCCCCAGCATTTT. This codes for CASSLVSGARQPQHF.

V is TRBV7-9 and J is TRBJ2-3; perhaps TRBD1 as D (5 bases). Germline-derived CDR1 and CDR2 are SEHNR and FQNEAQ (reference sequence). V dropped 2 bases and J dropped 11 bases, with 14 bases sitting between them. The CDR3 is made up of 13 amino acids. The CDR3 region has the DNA TGTGCCAGCAGCTTACTAGGTAGGGGCCTGCAGTATTTT. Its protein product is CASSLLGRGLQYF.

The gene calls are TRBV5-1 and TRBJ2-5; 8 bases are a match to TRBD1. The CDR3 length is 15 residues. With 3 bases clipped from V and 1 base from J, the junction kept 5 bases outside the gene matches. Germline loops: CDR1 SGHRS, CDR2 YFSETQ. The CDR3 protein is CASSSNGQGQETQYF. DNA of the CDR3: TGCGCCAGCAGCTCTAACGGACAGGGCCAAGAGACCCAGTACTTC.

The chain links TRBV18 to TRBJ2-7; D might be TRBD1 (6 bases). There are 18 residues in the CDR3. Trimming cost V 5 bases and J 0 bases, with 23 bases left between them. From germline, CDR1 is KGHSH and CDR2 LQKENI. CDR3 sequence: CASSETGRPQNPSYEQYF. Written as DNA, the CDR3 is TGTGCCAGCTCAGAGACAGGTCGCCCCCAGAACCCCTCCTACGAGCAGTACTTC.

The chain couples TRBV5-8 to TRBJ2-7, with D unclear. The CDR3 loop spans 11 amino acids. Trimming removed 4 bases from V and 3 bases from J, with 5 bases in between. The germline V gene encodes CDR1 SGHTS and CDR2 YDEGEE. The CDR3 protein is CASSMYYEQYF. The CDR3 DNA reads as TGTGCCAGCAGCATGTACTACGAGCAGTACTTC.

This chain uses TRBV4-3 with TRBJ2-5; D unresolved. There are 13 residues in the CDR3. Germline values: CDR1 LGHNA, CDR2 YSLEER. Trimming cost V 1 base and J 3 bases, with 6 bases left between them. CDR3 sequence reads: CASSQVPEETQYF. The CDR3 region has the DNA TGCGCCAGCAGCCAAGTTCCAGAAGAGACCCAGTACTTC.

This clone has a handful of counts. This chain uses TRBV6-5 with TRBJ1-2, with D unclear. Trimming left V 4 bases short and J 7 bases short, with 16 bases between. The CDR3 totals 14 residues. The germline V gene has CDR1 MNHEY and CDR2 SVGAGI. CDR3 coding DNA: TGTGCCAGCAGTTCAACCCGGCAGACTCGTGGCTACACCTTC. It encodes CASSSTRQTRGYTF.

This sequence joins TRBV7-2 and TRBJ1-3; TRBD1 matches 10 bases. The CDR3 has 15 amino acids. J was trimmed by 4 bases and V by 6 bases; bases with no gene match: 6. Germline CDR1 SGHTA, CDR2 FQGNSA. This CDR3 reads CASSARGQGGNTIYF. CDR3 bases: TGTGCCAGCAGTGCCAGGGGACAGGGGGGAAACACCATATATTTT.

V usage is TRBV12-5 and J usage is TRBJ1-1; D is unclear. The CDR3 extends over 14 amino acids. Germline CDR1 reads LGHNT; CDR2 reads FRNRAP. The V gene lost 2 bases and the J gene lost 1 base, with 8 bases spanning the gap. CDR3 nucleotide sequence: TGTGCTAGTGGTTTGACGCCCGAGAACACTGAAGCTTTCTTT. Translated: CASGLTPENTEAFF.

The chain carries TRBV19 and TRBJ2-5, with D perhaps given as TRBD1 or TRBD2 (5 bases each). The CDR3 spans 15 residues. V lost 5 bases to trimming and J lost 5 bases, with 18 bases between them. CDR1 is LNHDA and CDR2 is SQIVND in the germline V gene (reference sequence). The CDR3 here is CASSDGAGVWETQYF. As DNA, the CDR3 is TGTGCCAGTAGTGACGGGGCAGGAGTATGGGAGACCCAGTACTTC.

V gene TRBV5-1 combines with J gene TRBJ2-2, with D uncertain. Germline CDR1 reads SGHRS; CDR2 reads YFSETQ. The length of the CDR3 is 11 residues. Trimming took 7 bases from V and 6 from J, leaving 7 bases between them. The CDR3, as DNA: TGCGCCAGCCGTAGTTCCGGGGAGCTGTTTTTT. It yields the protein CASRSSGELFF.

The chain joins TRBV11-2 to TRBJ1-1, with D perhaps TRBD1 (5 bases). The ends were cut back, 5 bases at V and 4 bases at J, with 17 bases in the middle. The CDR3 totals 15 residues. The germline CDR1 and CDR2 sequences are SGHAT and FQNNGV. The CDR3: CASSRQIRGSTEAFF. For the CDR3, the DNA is TGTGCCAGCAGCCGCCAAATCCGGGGGAGCACTGAAGCTTTCTTT. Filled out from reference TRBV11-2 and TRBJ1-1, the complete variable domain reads EAGVAQSPRYKIIEKRQSVAFWCNPISGHATLYWYQQILGQGPKLLIQFQNNGVVDDSQLPKDRFSAERLKGVDSTLKIQPAKLEDSAVYLCASSRQIRGSTEAFFGQGTRLTVV.

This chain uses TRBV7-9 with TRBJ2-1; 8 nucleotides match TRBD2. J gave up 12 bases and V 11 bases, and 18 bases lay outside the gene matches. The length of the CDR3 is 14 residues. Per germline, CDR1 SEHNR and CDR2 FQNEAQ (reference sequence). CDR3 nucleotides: TGTGCCTCCTCTTGGGAGCGGGGGCCTTCTCCGCAGTTCTTC. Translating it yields CASSWERGPSPQFF.